This T cell receptor (beta chain) comes out of a study of blood T cell repertoires in COVID-19. Study-level information: COVID-19 samples from acute and convalescent phases originated in the United States, Italy and Spain.

How the authors handled the data: Using reference gene primer amplification, nucleated cell counts were estimated. Libraries were prepared by immunoSEQ multiplex PCR; TCRdb keeps only in-frame clonotypes and omits some of them. The DNA gave D and trimming, while V, J and clone size come from that table. This table has some 30,000 clones, 85% to 90% appearing once. What was sequenced was peripheral blood. This clonotype originated in a human donor with active COVID-19. The donor label of this sample is uncertain.

The CDR3 DNA reads TGTGCCAGCAGCTCAATTTATAGCGGGGGGGCCGGGAATGAGCAGTTCTTC. It codes for CASSSIYSGGAGNEQFF. The chain recombines TRBV7-2 with TRBJ2-1, with TRBD2 identical over 11 bases. Germline V gene data show CDR1 as SGHTA and CDR2 as FQGNSA. V lost 4 bases, J lost 7 bases, and 12 bases stayed unmatched. The CDR3 is 17 amino acids.